The clone carrying this T cell receptor beta chain was seen only a few times. The antigen is undetermined. The data were obtained in a study of shared clonotypes between healthy human individuals. Study-level results: The study found approximately 5% of naive CD4 clonotypes shared across a few donors. Sequencing of the sorted subsets was shown by rarefaction to be incomplete despite large depth. Larger richness was generally estimated for naive than memory subsets.

Naive CD4+ cells were CD45RA-selected; the remaining cells were memory. Trimming cost V 2 bases and J 2 bases; bases outside gene matches: 9. The V gene's germline CDR1 is SGHTA and CDR2 FQGNSA. The CDR3 runs 17 residues. Clones were read by immunoSEQ multiplex PCR, and TCRdb kept only the in-frame ones, dropping some. The data contain around 1.1 million clones, roughly 80% of them singletons. What was sequenced was memory CD4+ T cells from PBMCs. The subset is: CD45RA-negative fraction. This TCR was recovered from a man in his late teens or twenties in good health. Some clones in this sample may be carry-over from other donors' samples. This sequence joins TRBV7-2 and TRBJ2-7; 10 bases line up with TRBD2. CDR3 bases: TGTGCCAGCAGCTTAAAGGGGACTAGCGCAATCCCCTACGAGCAGTACTTC. Translated: CASSLKGTSAIPYEQYF.